One and the same sample provided the 27 T cell receptor beta chains below, sequenced in a study of Ad26.COV2.S vaccination and SARS-CoV-2 variants. Treatment meaning: 19 received Ad26.COV2.S at low or high dose, single or two shots; about 5 received placebo; per-sample allocation not given. The samples were gathered on day 63 after the first injection of vaccine or placebo. The data were produced by immunoSEQ multiplex PCR, yet TCRdb's version contains in-frame clones alone and is incomplete. The table has about 320,000 clones, about 86% seen once. This sample comprised peripheral blood, obtained in a trial of Ad26.COV2.S vaccine versus placebo. These receptors were obtained from a person between 18 and 65 years old who received the Ad26.COV2.S COVID-19 vaccine or a placebo.

J is TRBJ2-2 and V is TRBV6-5, with TRBD1 as a possible D gene (6 bases). The V gene's germline CDR1 is MNHEY and CDR2 SVGAGI. The CDR3 loop spans 15 amino acids. The ends were cut back, 2 bases at V and 6 bases at J, with 13 bases in the middle. The CDR3 is CASSYLTGLSGELFF. The CDR3 bases are TGTGCCAGCAGTTACCTAACAGGGTTGTCCGGGGAGCTGTTTTTT.

The chain uses TRBV5-1 and TRBJ2-3; the D is unclear. The CDR3 is 14 residues long. The ends were cut back, 3 bases at V and 4 bases at J, with 12 bases in the middle. Germline CDR1 reads SGHRS; CDR2 reads YFSETQ. CDR3 in amino acids: CASSYSRAADTQYF. For the CDR3, the DNA is TGCGCCAGCAGCTATTCTCGCGCGGCAGATACGCAGTATTTT. The variable domain in full, completed from reference TRBV5-1 and TRBJ2-3, reads KAGVTQTPRYLIKTRGQQVTLSCSPISGHRSVSWYQQTPGQGLQFLFEYFSETQRNKGNFPGRFSGRQFSNSRSEMNVSTLELGDSALYLCASSYSRAADTQYFGPGTRLTVL.

The CDR3 here is CASSLRGSYEQYF. In DNA form, the CDR3 reads TGTGCCAGCAGCTTACGGGGTTCCTACGAGCAGTACTTC. The chain couples TRBV7-9 to TRBJ2-7; perhaps TRBD2 as D (5 bases). Germline CDR1 reads SEHNR; CDR2 reads FQNEAQ (reference sequence). V dropped 2 bases and J dropped 1 base, with 6 bases sitting between them. CDR3 length: 13 residues.

V usage is TRBV7-9 and J usage is TRBJ1-2, with D perhaps matching TRBD1 (6 bases). The ends were cut back, 4 bases at V and 7 bases at J, with 16 bases in the middle. Germline-derived CDR1 and CDR2 are SEHNR and FQNEAQ (reference sequence). CDR3 length: 14 amino acids. CDR3 sequence (DNA): TGTGCCAGCAGCTCATCGTCGGGGGCTGGTGGCTACACCTTC. Protein: CASSSSSGAGGYTF.

The J gene is TRBJ2-1, the V gene TRBV6-2 or TRBV6-3; D is unresolved. The CDR3 is made up of 12 amino acids. Germline CDR1 reads MNHEY; CDR2 reads SVGEGT. V was trimmed by 0 bases and J by 7 bases, leaving 4 bases between them. CDR3 in DNA: TGTGCCAGCAGTTACTCCATGAATGAGCAGTTCTTC. Translating gives CASSYSMNEQFF.

The rearrangement links TRBV6-2 or TRBV6-3 to TRBJ1-2; a possible D gene is TRBD1 (5 bases). Trimming stripped 5 bases from V and 4 bases from J, with 17 bases between. From germline, CDR1 is MNHEY and CDR2 SVGEGT. CDR3 size: 15 residues. CDR3 protein: CASSNGPGTVYGYTF. As DNA, the CDR3 is TGTGCCAGCAGTAACGGCCCCGGGACGGTCTATGGCTACACCTTC.

The chain carries TRBV27 and TRBJ1-2, with 8 bases aligning to TRBD1. The germline V gene encodes CDR1 MNHEY and CDR2 SMNVEV (reference sequence). The CDR3 is 20 amino acids. Trimming cost V 0 bases and J 0 bases; bases outside gene matches: 15. The DNA for the CDR3 is TGTGCCAGCAGTTTATCGTTTGGTGGACAGGGCGGGGACACTAACTATGGCTACACCTTC. This gives the protein CASSLSFGGQGGDTNYGYTF.

This clone was counted a single time. V and J are TRBV25-1 and TRBJ1-4, with TRBD1 as a possible D gene (5 bases). This CDR3 is 12 amino acids long. Germline V gives CDR1 MGHDK, CDR2 SYGVNS. With 9 bases removed from V and 10 bases from J, the gap between germline ends came to 15 bases. The CDR3 DNA sequence: TGTGCCAGTAGAGGGAGGGACGCAAAACTGTTTTTT. Amino acid sequence: CASRGRDAKLFF.

This rearrangement joins TRBV29-1 to TRBJ1-2, with D possibly being TRBD1 (5 bases). CDR1 is SQVTM and CDR2 is ANQGSEA in the germline V gene. V lost 7 bases and J 3 bases, leaving 6 bases between the germline ends. CDR3 length: 10 residues. The CDR3 sequence: CSGGDYGYTF. CDR3 nucleotides: TGCAGCGGAGGGGACTATGGCTACACCTTC.

The J gene is TRBJ2-5, the V gene TRBV24-1, with D possibly called TRBD1 or TRBD2 (6 bases each). This CDR3 spans 16 amino acids. V gave up 3 bases and J gave up 5 bases, with 18 bases separating them. In germline, CDR1 is KGHDR, CDR2 SFDVKD. The CDR3 coding sequence is TGTGCCACCAGTGATGGGAGGCAGGGGAGGTTGGAGACCCAGTACTTC. Translated, it gives CATSDGRQGRLETQYF.

This chain connects TRBV15 to TRBJ2-7; D remains unclear. This CDR3 has 13 amino acids. Deletions cut 4 bases from V and 4 bases from J, with 11 bases between. Germline CDR1 reads LNHNV; CDR2 reads YYDKDF (reference sequence). CDR3 bases: TGTGCCACCAGCAATCACCTTGCTTACGAGCAGTACTTC. It specifies CATSNHLAYEQYF. Looking up the rest from reference TRBV15 and TRBJ2-7 gives the full variable domain: DAMVIQNPRYQVTQFGKPVTLSCSQTLNHNVMYWYQQKSSQAPKLLFHYYDKDFNNEADTPDNFQSRRPNTSFCFLDIRSPGLGDTAMYLCATSNHLAYEQYFGPGTRLTVT.

This chain connects TRBV6-2 or TRBV6-3 to TRBJ1-2; D may be TRBD1 (5 bases). The V end was cut by 6 bases, the J end by 8 bases, with 19 bases between. Germline lookup yields CDR1 MNHEY and CDR2 SVGEGT. This CDR3 is built from 14 residues. The CDR3: CASSPQGRGRGYTF. The CDR3 region has the DNA TGTGCCAGCAGCCCCCAGGGCCGGGGGAGAGGCTACACCTTC.

V gene TRBV11-1 combines with J gene TRBJ1-2; 7 bases align to TRBD1. CDR1 and CDR2 from the germline V gene are SGHAT and FQDESV (reference sequence). There are 13 residues in the CDR3. Trimming at V came to 2 bases and at J to 8 bases, leaving 5 bases not matched to a gene. This CDR3 reads CASSLTRTGGYTF. DNA for the CDR3: TGTGCCAGCAGCTTAACCCGGACAGGCGGCTACACCTTC.

CDR3 in DNA: TGTGCCAGCAGTCTGCAGGGTAGAATGACTGAAGCTTTCTTT. It encodes CASSLQGRMTEAFF. The rearrangement uses TRBV7-2 and TRBJ1-1; weak D call: TRBD1 (5 bases). Germline V gene sequence: CDR1 SGHTA, CDR2 FQGNSA. This CDR3 contains 14 residues. Trimming took off 6 bases at V and 5 bases at J, with 16 bases between the two ends.

Comments on this clone: The sample contains more than one DNA sequence encoding this CDR3. The chain has TRBV6-5 and TRBJ1-2; D remains unclear. This CDR3 region has 14 residues. The V and J ends lost 0 bases and 0 bases respectively, with 5 bases between them. Germline V gives CDR1 MNHEY, CDR2 SVGAGI. In DNA, the CDR3 is TGTGCCAGCAGTTACTCAGGTTCTAACTATGGCTACACCTTC. Its translation is CASSYSGSNYGYTF.

The chain uses TRBV9 and TRBJ1-2; no clear D gene. CDR1 and CDR2 (germline): SGDLS, YYNGEE. This CDR3 region has 14 residues. Trimming stripped 2 bases from V and 4 bases from J, with 12 bases between. The CDR3 bases are TGTGCCAGCAGCGTCGACGGATCATCCTATGGCTACACCTTC. It yields the protein CASSVDGSSYGYTF.

This clone has just a few counts. V usage is TRBV13 and J usage is TRBJ2-7; D is perhaps TRBD1 or TRBD2 (5 bases each). V was trimmed by 3 bases and J by 3 bases, leaving 12 bases between them. Germline-derived CDR1 and CDR2 are PRHDT and FYEKMQ (reference sequence). This CDR3 has 14 residues. The CDR3 DNA is TGTGCCAGCAGCTTGGGACGGAGCTACTACGAGCAGTACTTC. Translation: CASSLGRSYYEQYF.

The chain employs TRBV27 and TRBJ1-6; 7 bases fit TRBD1. The germline V gene encodes CDR1 MNHEY and CDR2 SMNVEV (reference sequence). J lost 0 bases, V lost 3 bases, and 11 bases had no gene match. CDR3 size: 19 residues. This CDR3 reads CASSFSGQKKYSYNSPLHF. The CDR3, as DNA: TGTGCCAGCAGTTTCTCGGGACAGAAAAAATACTCCTATAATTCACCCCTCCACTTT.

This chain links TRBV7-2 with TRBJ1-2, with TRBD1 matching 8 bases. The junction had 10 bases not matched to a gene; V was cut back by 3 bases and J by 7 bases. CDR1 and CDR2 (germline): SGHTA, FQGNSA. The CDR3 totals 15 residues. CDR3 in amino acids: CASSFNPGQGRGYTF. CDR3 DNA: TGTGCCAGCAGCTTTAACCCAGGACAGGGTCGTGGCTACACCTTC.

The chain couples TRBV19 to TRBJ1-5; 7 bases are a match to TRBD1. CDR1 and CDR2 (germline): LNHDA, SQIVND (reference sequence). V was clipped by 5 bases and J by 2 bases; unmatched bases: 3. The CDR3 covers 14 residues. The CDR3 region has the DNA TGTGCCAGTAGTTGGGACAGCCGCAATCAGCCCCAGCATTTT. It encodes CASSWDSRNQPQHF.

V and J are TRBV7-2 and TRBJ2-5; TRBD1 or TRBD2 may be the D gene (7 bases each). The CDR3 runs 16 residues. Germline V gene data show CDR1 as SGHTA and CDR2 as FQGNSA. Trimming stripped 5 bases from V and 5 bases from J, with 21 bases between. The CDR3 sequence is CASSQGGQGSGETQYF. In DNA, the CDR3 is TGTGCCAGCAGCCAGGGGGGGCAGGGCTCCGGGGAGACCCAGTACTTC.

This chain joins TRBV6-5 and TRBJ2-7; the D is unclear. V dropped 6 bases and J dropped 2 bases, with 8 bases sitting between them. The CDR3 spans 12 residues. The germline V gene encodes CDR1 MNHEY and CDR2 SVGAGI. CDR3 DNA: TGTGCCAGCAGCTTGCCGACCTACGAGCAGTACTTC. Translating gives CASSLPTYEQYF.

The gene calls are TRBV7-9 and TRBJ2-5, with 7 nucleotides matching TRBD1. V trimming: 8 bases; J trimming: 1 base; junction bases outside the gene matches: 4. The germline gives CDR1 SEHNR, CDR2 FQNEAQ (reference sequence). The CDR3 has 13 amino acids. CDR3 nucleotides: TGTGCCAGCCGGGACAGAATCCAAGAGACCCAGTACTTC. Translated, it gives CASRDRIQETQYF.

The chain is built from TRBV5-1 and TRBJ1-1; tentative D call: TRBD1 (5 bases). The CDR3 is 15 amino acids. V lost 3 bases and J lost 1, with 13 bases in between. Germline values: CDR1 SGHRS, CDR2 YFSETQ. The CDR3: CASSYAGTPNTEAFF. The CDR3 DNA follows: TGCGCCAGCAGCTACGCCGGGACCCCGAACACTGAAGCTTTCTTT.

This clone was seen a few times. The chain couples TRBV7-7 to TRBJ1-5; 7 positions agree with TRBD1. This CDR3 is built from 17 residues. Germline V gives CDR1 SSHAT, CDR2 FNYEAQ (reference sequence). The V gene end was trimmed by 0 bases and the J gene end by 0 bases; junction bases not matched to a gene: 5. The CDR3 region is CASSLAGQINSNQPQHF. As DNA, the CDR3 is TGTGCCAGCAGCTTAGCGGGACAGATTAATAGCAATCAGCCCCAGCATTTT.

As DNA, the CDR3 is TGTGCCAGCAGCCCCGGGACCCAGCGCTACAATGAGCAGTTCTTC. Its translation is CASSPGTQRYNEQFF. The V call is TRBV6-5, the J call TRBJ2-1; the D call may be TRBD1 or TRBD2 (5 bases each). V was shortened by 6 bases and J by 3 bases, with 15 bases between the two germline ends. The CDR3 loop spans 15 amino acids. Germline loops: CDR1 MNHEY, CDR2 SVGAGI.

The CDR3 coding sequence is TGTGCCAGCAGCCCCGGGAGCTTCGGTAGAGCTTTCTTT. This encodes CASSPGSFGRAFF. This chain connects TRBV5-6 to TRBJ1-1; D is undetermined. The V end lost 4 bases, the J end lost 10 bases, and 17 bases lay between the germline ends. CDR1 is SGHDT, CDR2 YYEEEE, per germline. There are 13 residues in the CDR3.